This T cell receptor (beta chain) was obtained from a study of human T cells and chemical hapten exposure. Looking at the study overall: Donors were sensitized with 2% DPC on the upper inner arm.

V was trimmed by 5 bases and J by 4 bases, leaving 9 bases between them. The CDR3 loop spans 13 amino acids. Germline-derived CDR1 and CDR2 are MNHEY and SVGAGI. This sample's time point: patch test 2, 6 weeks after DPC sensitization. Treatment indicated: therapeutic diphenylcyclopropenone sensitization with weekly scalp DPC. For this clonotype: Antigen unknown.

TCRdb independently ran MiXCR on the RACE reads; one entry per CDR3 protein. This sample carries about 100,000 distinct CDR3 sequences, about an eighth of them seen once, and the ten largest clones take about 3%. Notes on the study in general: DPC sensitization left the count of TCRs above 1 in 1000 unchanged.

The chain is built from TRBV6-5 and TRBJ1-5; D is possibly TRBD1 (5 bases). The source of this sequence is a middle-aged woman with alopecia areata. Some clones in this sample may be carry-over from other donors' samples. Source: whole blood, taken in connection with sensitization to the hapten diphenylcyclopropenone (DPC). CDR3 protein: CASSKQVNQPQHF. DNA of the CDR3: TGTGCCAGCAGTAAACAGGTTAATCAGCCCCAGCATTTT.